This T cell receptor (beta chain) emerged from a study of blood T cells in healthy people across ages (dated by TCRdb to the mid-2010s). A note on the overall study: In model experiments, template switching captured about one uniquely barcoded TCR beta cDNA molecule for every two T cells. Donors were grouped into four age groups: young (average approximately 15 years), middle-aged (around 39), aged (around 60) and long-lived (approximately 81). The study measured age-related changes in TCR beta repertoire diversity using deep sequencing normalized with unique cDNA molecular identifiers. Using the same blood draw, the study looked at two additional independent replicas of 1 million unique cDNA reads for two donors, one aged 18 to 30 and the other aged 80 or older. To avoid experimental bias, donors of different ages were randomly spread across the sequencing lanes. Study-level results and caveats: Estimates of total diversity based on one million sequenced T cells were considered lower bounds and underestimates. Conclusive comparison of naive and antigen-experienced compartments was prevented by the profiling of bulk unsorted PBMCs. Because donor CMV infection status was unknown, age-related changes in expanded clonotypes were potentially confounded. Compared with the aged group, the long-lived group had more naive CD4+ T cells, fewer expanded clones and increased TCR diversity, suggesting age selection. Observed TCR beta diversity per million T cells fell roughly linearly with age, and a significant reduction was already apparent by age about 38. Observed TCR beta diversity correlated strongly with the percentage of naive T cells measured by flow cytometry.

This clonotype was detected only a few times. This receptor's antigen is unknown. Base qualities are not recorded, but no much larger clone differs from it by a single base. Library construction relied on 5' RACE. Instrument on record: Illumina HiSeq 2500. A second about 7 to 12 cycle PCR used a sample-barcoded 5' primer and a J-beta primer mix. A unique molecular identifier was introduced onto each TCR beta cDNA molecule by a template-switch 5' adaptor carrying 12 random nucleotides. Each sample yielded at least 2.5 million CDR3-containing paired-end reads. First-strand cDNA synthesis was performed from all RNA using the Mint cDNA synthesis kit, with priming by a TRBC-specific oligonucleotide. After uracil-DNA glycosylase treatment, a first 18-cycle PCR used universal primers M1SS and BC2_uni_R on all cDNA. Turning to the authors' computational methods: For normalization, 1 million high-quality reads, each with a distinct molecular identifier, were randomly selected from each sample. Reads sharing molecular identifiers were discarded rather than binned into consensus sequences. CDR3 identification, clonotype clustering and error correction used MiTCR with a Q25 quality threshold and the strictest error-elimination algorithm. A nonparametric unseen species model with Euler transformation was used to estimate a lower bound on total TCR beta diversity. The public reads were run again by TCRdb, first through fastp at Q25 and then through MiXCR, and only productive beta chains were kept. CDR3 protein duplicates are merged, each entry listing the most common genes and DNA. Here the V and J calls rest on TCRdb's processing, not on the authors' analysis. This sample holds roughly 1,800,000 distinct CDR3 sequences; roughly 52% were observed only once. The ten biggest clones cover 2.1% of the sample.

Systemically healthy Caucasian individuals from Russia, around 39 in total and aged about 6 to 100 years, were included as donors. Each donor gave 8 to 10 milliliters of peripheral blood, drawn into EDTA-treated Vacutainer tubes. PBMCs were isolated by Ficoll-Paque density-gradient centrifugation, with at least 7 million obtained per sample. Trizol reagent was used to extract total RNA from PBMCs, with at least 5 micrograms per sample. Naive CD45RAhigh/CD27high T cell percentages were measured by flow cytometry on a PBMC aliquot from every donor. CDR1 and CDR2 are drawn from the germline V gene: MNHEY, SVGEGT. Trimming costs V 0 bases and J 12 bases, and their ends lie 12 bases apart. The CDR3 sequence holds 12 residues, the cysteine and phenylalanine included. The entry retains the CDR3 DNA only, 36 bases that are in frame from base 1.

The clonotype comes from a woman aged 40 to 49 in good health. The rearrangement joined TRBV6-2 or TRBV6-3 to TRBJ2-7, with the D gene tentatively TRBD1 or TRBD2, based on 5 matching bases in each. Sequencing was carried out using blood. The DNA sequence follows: TGTGCCAGCAGTTACTCGCCACCGGGGCTGTACTTC. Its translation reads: CASSYSPPGLYF.